The 28 T cell receptor beta chains given below trace back to one sample, sequenced in a study of blood T cell repertoires in COVID-19. Sequencing used immunoSEQ multiplex PCR; TCRdb keeps in-frame clones, though not all of them. This table holds fewer than 350,000 clones, 90% found once. Sequenced material: PBMCs or T cells enriched from blood (not recorded which). All receptors come from a woman between 18 and 30 years old with acute COVID-19.

The CDR3 nucleotides read TGCGCCAGCAGCCTCACTAGCGGGACCGTCGAGACCCAGTACTTC. Amino acid sequence: CASSLTSGTVETQYF. The rearrangement uses TRBV5-1 and TRBJ2-5; 10 bases fit TRBD2. Germline V gene sequence: CDR1 SGHRS, CDR2 YFSETQ. The J segment lost 5 bases and the V segment lost 4 bases, leaving 8 bases of the junction unmatched. This CDR3 is built from 15 residues.

This sequence joins TRBV29-1 and TRBJ1-1; D call uncertain. The CDR3 spans 14 residues. Trimming removed 6 bases at V and 5 bases at J, with 19 bases between. In germline, CDR1 is SQVTM, CDR2 ANQGSEA. This CDR3 reads CSVETTLGGTEAFF. For the CDR3, the DNA is TGCAGCGTCGAGACGACACTTGGAGGAACTGAAGCTTTCTTT.

The count of this clone is one. The V and J genes are TRBV6-5 and TRBJ1-2, with 9 bases that match TRBD1. Unmatched junction bases numbered 11, after V lost 2 bases and J lost 7 bases. The germline gives CDR1 MNHEY, CDR2 SVGAGI. The CDR3 runs 16 residues. This CDR3 is CASSYPQGTGLSGYTF. In DNA form, the CDR3 reads TGTGCCAGCAGTTACCCACAAGGGACAGGGTTGAGTGGCTACACCTTC.

The chain has TRBV24-1 and TRBJ2-3; 7 bases match TRBD2. Losses at the gene ends were 9 bases for V and 0 bases for J; bases not matched to a gene: 5. There are 14 residues in the CDR3. Germline V gene sequence: CDR1 KGHDR, CDR2 SFDVKD. The CDR3 nucleotides are TGTGCCACCCAGGCTAGCGGCAGCACAGATACGCAGTATTTT. Translated, it gives CATQASGSTDTQYF.

This chain connects TRBV24-1 to TRBJ2-1; D is perhaps TRBD1 (5 bases). The CDR3 length is 13 residues. Germline assignment: CDR1 KGHDR and CDR2 SFDVKD. Trimming removed 4 bases at V and 5 bases at J, with 8 bases between. The CDR3 protein is CATSDYRNNEQFF. The CDR3 nucleotides are TGTGCCACCAGTGACTACAGGAACAATGAGCAGTTCTTC.

J is TRBJ1-5 and V is TRBV12-3 or TRBV12-4; maybe TRBD1 (6 bases). This CDR3 is 13 amino acids long. V dropped 7 bases and J dropped 3 bases, with 10 bases sitting between them. The CDR3 sequence is CASKGGDNQPQHF. The CDR3 DNA is TGTGCCAGCAAAGGGGGGGACAATCAGCCCCAGCATTTT.

In this sample, this clone turned up once. The chain recombines TRBV20-1 with TRBJ1-1; weak D call: TRBD1 (6 bases). Germline loops: CDR1 DFQATT, CDR2 SNEGSKA (reference sequence). The V end was cut by 3 bases, the J end by 4 bases, with 15 bases between. The CDR3 runs 14 residues. The CDR3 DNA is TGCAGTGCTAGTAAGGGAGGGGGTTCCACTGAAGCTTTCTTT. Protein: CSASKGGGSTEAFF.

This clone was detected only a few times. This rearrangement joins TRBV27 to TRBJ2-7; possibly TRBD2 for D (6 bases). The CDR3 is 12 amino acids. Germline loops: CDR1 MNHEY, CDR2 SMNVEV (reference sequence). Trimming stripped 4 bases from V and 3 bases from J, with 7 bases between. DNA for the CDR3: TGTGCCAGCAGTTCGGGACTCTACGAGCAGTACTTC. Protein product: CASSSGLYEQYF.

CDR3 region: CSVETRVGINYGYTF. CDR3 nucleotides: TGCAGCGTTGAGACCAGGGTAGGAATCAACTATGGCTACACCTTC. The V call is TRBV29-1, the J call TRBJ1-2; the D gene is possibly TRBD1 (5 bases). CDR3 length: 15 amino acids. Germline-derived CDR1 and CDR2 are SQVTM and ANQGSEA. The V gene lost 3 bases and the J gene lost 2 bases, with 16 bases spanning the gap.

The chain joins TRBV6-5 to TRBJ2-1; D may be TRBD1 (6 bases). The CDR3 covers 15 residues. Trimming left V 2 bases short and J 8 bases short, with 16 bases between. In germline, CDR1 is MNHEY, CDR2 SVGAGI. CDR3 sequence: CASSYGRARGDEQFF. The CDR3 nucleotides are TGTGCCAGCAGTTACGGCAGGGCCAGGGGTGATGAGCAGTTCTTC.

The chain uses TRBV19 and TRBJ1-2; no reliable D call. The CDR3 runs to 14 residues. From germline, CDR1 is LNHDA and CDR2 SQIVND (reference sequence). The V end lost 6 bases, the J end lost 4 bases, and 15 bases lay between the germline ends. The CDR3 loop is CASSPGMESYGYTF. CDR3 sequence (DNA): TGTGCCAGTAGCCCGGGGATGGAGTCCTATGGCTACACCTTC. Full variable domain (rest looked up from reference TRBV19 and TRBJ1-2): DGGITQSPKYLFRKEGQNVTLSCEQNLNHDAMYWYRQDPGQGLRLIYYSQIVNDFQKGDIAEGYSVSREKKESFPLTVTSAQKNPTAFYLCASSPGMESYGYTFGSGTRLTVV.

The chain joins TRBV5-8 to TRBJ1-1; 8 bases map to TRBD1. Germline trimming cut 3 bases from V and 0 bases from J; bases unmatched to any gene: 7. Germline V gene data show CDR1 as SGHTS and CDR2 as YDEGEE. CDR3 length: 16 residues. The chain's CDR3 is CASSSGDRTLNTEAFF. CDR3 nucleotides: TGTGCCAGCAGCTCAGGGGACAGGACACTGAACACTGAAGCTTTCTTT.

As DNA, the CDR3 is TGTGCCAGCAGTTTAGCGACAGGGGGCAGTGAGCAGTTCTTC. It codes for CASSLATGGSEQFF. V usage is TRBV28 and J usage is TRBJ2-1, with TRBD1 identical over 10 bases. Per the germline V gene, CDR1 is MDHEN and CDR2 is SYDVKM. The V and J ends lost 2 bases and 9 bases, in that order; junction bases with no gene match: 4. The CDR3 length is 14 residues.

This clone was seen once. The V and J genes are TRBV24-1 and TRBJ2-5; TRBD2 might be the D (6 bases). CDR1 and CDR2 from the germline V gene are KGHDR and SFDVKD. This CDR3 is 14 amino acids long. V lost 4 bases and J 5 bases, leaving 13 bases between the germline ends. CDR3 in DNA: TGTGCCACCAGTGACACCGGGAGAGTGGAGACCCAGTACTTC. Encoded protein: CATSDTGRVETQYF.

The J gene is TRBJ1-5, the V gene TRBV5-8; D is undetermined. The CDR3 is 15 amino acids. CDR1 SGHTS and CDR2 YDEGEE come from the germline V gene. The germline V and J ends were trimmed by 4 bases and 3 bases, with 14 bases remaining between them. CDR3 protein: CASSVPWANNQPQHF. The CDR3 nucleotides read TGTGCCAGCAGCGTGCCCTGGGCCAACAATCAGCCCCAGCATTTT.

This clone is a singleton in its sample. The rearrangement links TRBV3-1 (or the pseudogene TRBV3-2) to TRBJ2-1, with TRBD2 matching 9 bases. Trimming removed 5 bases from V and 6 bases from J; junction bases left unmatched: 14. CDR3 length: 17 residues. CDR1 and CDR2 from the germline V gene are LGHDT and YNNKEL (reference sequence). The CDR3 DNA sequence: TGTGCCAGCAGCTTATTTCTGGCGCGGGAGGGGAGCAATGAGCAGTTCTTC. Its protein is CASSLFLAREGSNEQFF.

This chain links TRBV4-1 with TRBJ2-3; the match to TRBD2 covers 11 bases. Per germline, CDR1 MGHRA and CDR2 YSYEKL. The CDR3 sequence is 20 residues long. V was clipped by 4 bases and J by 0 bases; unmatched bases: 15. This CDR3 reads CASSLEGVVAGGPSTDTQYF. As DNA, the CDR3 is TGCGCCAGCAGCCTCGAGGGTGTGGTAGCGGGAGGGCCTAGCACAGATACGCAGTATTTT.

The gene calls are TRBV28 and TRBJ2-7; 9 positions match TRBD1. The ends lost 6 bases at V and 2 bases at J; junction bases unmatched: 8. Germline values: CDR1 MDHEN, CDR2 SYDVKM. This CDR3 has 15 residues. CDR3 residues: CASRSRDRETYEQYF. The CDR3 DNA is TGTGCCAGCAGATCGCGGGACAGGGAAACCTACGAGCAGTACTTC.

CDR3 sequence (DNA): TGTGCCATCAGTGATGGGCGCGGGGGCATAGTCGAGCAGTACTTC. The encoded protein is CAISDGRGGIVEQYF. V and J are TRBV10-3 and TRBJ2-7, with D perhaps TRBD2 (7 bases). CDR3 length: 15 amino acids. The ends were cut back, 3 bases at V and 6 bases at J, with 18 bases in the middle. In germline, CDR1 is ENHRY, CDR2 SYGVKD.

This sequence joins TRBV28 and TRBJ2-7; 10 bases match TRBD2. CDR3 length: 15 amino acids. Germline CDR1 reads MDHEN; CDR2 reads SYDVKM. Unmatched junction bases numbered 6, after V lost 4 bases and J lost 3 bases. The CDR3 here is CASSWYSGRSYEQYF. The CDR3 region has the DNA TGTGCCAGCAGTTGGTATAGCGGGAGGAGCTACGAGCAGTACTTC.

The chain joins TRBV24-1 to TRBJ2-7; D perhaps matches TRBD1 (6 bases). Germline V gene sequence: CDR1 KGHDR, CDR2 SFDVKD. This CDR3 has 14 amino acids. The V end was cut by 3 bases, the J end by 4 bases, with 12 bases between. CDR3 sequence reads: CATSDQGPPYEQYF. The CDR3, as DNA: TGTGCCACCAGTGATCAGGGGCCCCCTTACGAGCAGTACTTC.

This chain uses TRBV11-2 with TRBJ1-4; a possible D gene is TRBD1 (5 bases). Germline CDR1 and CDR2: SGHAT and FQNNGV. The CDR3 sequence is 14 residues long. The V end was cut by 5 bases, the J end by 7 bases, with 14 bases between. CDR3 region: CASSPEGWGEKLFF. CDR3 sequence (DNA): TGTGCCAGCAGCCCGGAGGGGTGGGGTGAAAAACTGTTTTTT.

CDR3 protein: CASSLSFGTYEQYF. The CDR3, as DNA: TGTGCCAGCAGTTTATCGTTCGGGACCTACGAGCAGTACTTC. The rearrangement joins TRBV27 to TRBJ2-7; TRBD2 might be the D (5 bases). The germline V and J ends were trimmed by 0 bases and 2 bases, with 8 bases remaining between them. The CDR3 spans 14 residues. CDR1 MNHEY and CDR2 SMNVEV come from the germline V gene (reference sequence).

The chain recombines TRBV3-1 (or the pseudogene TRBV3-2) with TRBJ2-5; 8 bases agree with TRBD1. This CDR3 region has 15 residues. With 1 base clipped from V and 6 bases from J, the junction kept 7 bases outside the gene matches. CDR1 is LGHDT and CDR2 is YNNKEL in the germline V gene (reference sequence). Here the CDR3 DNA reads TGTGCCAGCAGCCAAGGCGGACAGGGCGGAAAGACCCAGTACTTC. Translating it yields CASSQGGQGGKTQYF.

This clone appeared once. The chain combines TRBV15 with TRBJ1-1; the match to TRBD1 covers 8 bases. After removal of 5 bases from V and 4 bases from J, the junction contained 9 bases not matched to a gene. CDR1 and CDR2 from the germline V gene are LNHNV and YYDKDF (reference sequence). CDR3 length: 15 amino acids. CDR3 DNA: TGTGCCACCAGCGCTGGACAGGGATTGGGCACTGAAGCTTTCTTT. This translates into CATSAGQGLGTEAFF.

The chain employs TRBV19 and TRBJ1-2; D not certain. This CDR3 region has 12 residues. Germline V gene lookup returns CDR1 LNHDA and CDR2 SQIVND (reference sequence). Trimming removed 3 bases from V and 5 bases from J, with 7 bases in between. CDR3 coding DNA: TGTGCCAGTAGTATCGTCGGGTATGGCTACACCTTC. Its protein product is CASSIVGYGYTF.

The rearrangement uses TRBV15 and TRBJ2-5; D may be TRBD1 (5 bases). Trimming took off 0 bases at V and 2 bases at J, with 7 bases between the two ends. Germline lookup yields CDR1 LNHNV and CDR2 YYDKDF (reference sequence). The CDR3 has 14 residues. CDR3 sequence (DNA): TGTGCCACCAGCAGAGACGCAGGGCAAGAGACCCAGTACTTC. Encoded protein: CATSRDAGQETQYF.

This rearrangement joins TRBV19 to TRBJ2-1; D perhaps matches TRBD2 (6 bases). Germline V CDR1 and CDR2: LNHDA, SQIVND (reference sequence). The CDR3 is made up of 15 amino acids. V shed 3 bases and J shed 0 bases, with 9 bases lying between them. This chain's CDR3 is CASSMAGYSYNEQFF. The CDR3 nucleotides are TGTGCCAGTAGTATGGCGGGGTACTCCTACAATGAGCAGTTCTTC. Together with reference TRBV19 and TRBJ2-1, the CDR3 gives the full variable domain: DGGITQSPKYLFRKEGQNVTLSCEQNLNHDAMYWYRQDPGQGLRLIYYSQIVNDFQKGDIAEGYSVSREKKESFPLTVTSAQKNPTAFYLCASSMAGYSYNEQFFGPGTRLTVL.